This entry lists 24 T cell receptor beta chains sequenced from one sample in a study of cytomegalovirus exposure and HLA in healthy donors. The primer mix had 60 Vbeta and 13 Jbeta primers. TCRdb's copy holds only in-frame clones and misses some; the assay was immunoSEQ multiplex PCR. The sample gives about 130,000 clones, about 80% of which show up once; under 3% is in the top ten. What was sequenced was PBMCs. Receptors were obtained from a man aged 25-45 years in good health and CMV-seronegative.

The genes are TRBV4-3 and TRBJ2-5, with 8 positions matching TRBD2. Gene TRBJ2-7 matches the end of the DNA better, so the J call may be wrong. The CDR3 has 16 amino acids. CDR1 LGHNA and CDR2 YSLEER come from the germline V gene. CDR3 amino acids: CASSQVISGRSYEQYF. CDR3 in DNA: TGCGCCAGCAGCCAAGTAATCAGCGGGAGATCCTACGAGCAGTACTTC.

V usage is TRBV27 and J usage is TRBJ2-5; possibly TRBD2 for D (5 bases). The J call may be in error: the DNA end matches TRBJ2-7 better. Germline CDR1 MNHEY, CDR2 SMNVEV (reference sequence). This CDR3 is 12 amino acids long. The CDR3 coding sequence is TGTGCCAGCAGTGTCGGACTGAGCGAGCAGTACTTC. It is translated as CASSVGLSEQYF.

This chain uses TRBV18 with TRBJ2-7; D might be TRBD1 or TRBD2, each matching 7 bases. CDR1 is KGHSH and CDR2 is LQKENI in the germline V gene. V lost 6 bases, J lost 1 base, and 16 bases lay in between. This CDR3 comprises 15 residues. This CDR3 is CASSPGGARSYEQYF. The CDR3 DNA sequence: TGTGCCAGCTCCCCAGGGGGGGCTCGTTCCTACGAGCAGTACTTC.

The V and J genes are TRBV30 and TRBJ1-2; D perhaps matches TRBD1 (5 bases). This CDR3 has 12 residues. CDR1 GTSNPN and CDR2 SVGIG come from the germline V gene (reference sequence). The germline V and J ends were trimmed by 4 bases and 2 bases, with 8 bases remaining between them. Here the CDR3 DNA reads TGTGCCTGGAATGACAGAAACTATGGCTACACCTTC. The encoded protein is CAWNDRNYGYTF.

The chain employs TRBV27 and TRBJ2-1, with a possible D match to TRBD2 (6 bases). The CDR3 extends over 11 amino acids. Trimming pared 4 bases from V and 14 bases from J, leaving 12 bases between. Looked up from germline, CDR1 is MNHEY and CDR2 is SMNVEV (reference sequence). In nucleotides, the CDR3 is TGTGCCAGCAGTTCCGGACTAAGCGAGTTCTTC. Its translation: CASSSGLSEFF.

The rearrangement uses TRBV11-3 and TRBJ2-2; D gene uncertain. Germline lookup yields CDR1 SGHNT and CDR2 YENEEA. The V and J ends lost 5 bases and 5 bases respectively, with 15 bases between them. CDR3 length: 15 residues. CDR3 DNA sequence: TGTGCCAGCAGCGACTCCTTTTCAGCAACCGGGGAGCTGTTTTTT. Translated: CASSDSFSATGELFF.

The chain combines TRBV7-3 with TRBJ2-7; weak D call: TRBD1 (5 bases). Germline V gives CDR1 SGHTA, CDR2 FQGTGA. V lost 5 bases and J 8 bases, leaving 25 bases between the germline ends. This CDR3 comprises 16 residues. CDR3 sequence: CASSPNRASFWTKQYF. The CDR3 DNA is TGTGCCAGCAGCCCAAACCGGGCCTCGTTCTGGACAAAGCAGTACTTC.

The chain uses TRBV28 and TRBJ2-7; 8 positions agree with TRBD1. V shed 4 bases and J 4 bases; nucleotides not matched to a gene: 3. In germline, CDR1 is MDHEN, CDR2 SYDVKM. The CDR3 extends over 13 amino acids. The CDR3: CASSSRTGYEQYF. DNA of the CDR3: TGTGCCAGCAGTTCCAGGACAGGGTACGAGCAGTACTTC. The full variable domain, its missing parts supplied by reference TRBV28 and TRBJ2-7, is DVKVTQSSRYLVKRTGEKVFLECVQDMDHENMFWYRQDPGLGLRLIYFSYDVKMKEKGDIPEGYSVSREKKERFSLILESASTNQTSMYLCASSSRTGYEQYFGPGTRLTVT.

This clone has just one count. The chain combines TRBV28 with TRBJ1-1; D unclear. Germline CDR1 reads MDHEN; CDR2 reads SYDVKM. The CDR3 runs to 14 residues. Deletions cut 2 bases from V and 1 base from J, with 8 bases between. The CDR3 DNA follows: TGTGCCAGCAGTTTAACCCCTAGGAACACTGAAGCTTTCTTT. As protein: CASSLTPRNTEAFF.

This clone was seen more than once but under ten times. The chain combines TRBV7-9 with TRBJ2-7; TRBD1 aligns across 7 bases. Germline assignment: CDR1 SEHNR and CDR2 FQNEAQ (reference sequence). The CDR3 consists of 13 residues. V was clipped by 1 base and J by 6 bases; unmatched bases: 3. The CDR3 coding sequence is TGTGCCAGCAGCTTAGAGACAGGGTTCGAGCAGTACTTC. Translating gives CASSLETGFEQYF.

This chain joins TRBV5-5 and TRBJ2-7; the D is unclear. CDR1 SGHKS and CDR2 YYEKEE come from the germline V gene (reference sequence). The CDR3 is 14 amino acids. The V end lost 1 base, the J end lost 3 bases, and 11 bases lay between the germline ends. The chain's CDR3 is CASSLFMTDYEQYF. The CDR3 DNA is TGTGCCAGCAGCTTGTTCATGACTGACTACGAGCAGTACTTC.

The chain links TRBV5-5 to TRBJ2-7, with 7 bases matching TRBD1. In germline, CDR1 is SGHKS, CDR2 YYEKEE (reference sequence). Trimming cost V 5 bases and J 0 bases; bases outside gene matches: 8. The CDR3 has 15 residues. The CDR3 coding sequence is TGTGCCAGCAGTCGGGACAGCCAAAACTCCTACGAGCAGTACTTC. This sequence encodes CASSRDSQNSYEQYF.

The V gene is TRBV7-3, the J gene TRBJ2-1; TRBD2 matches at 9 bases. Trimming at V came to 5 bases and at J to 2 bases, leaving 4 bases not matched to a gene. Per the germline V gene, CDR1 is SGHTA and CDR2 is FQGTGA. The CDR3 runs to 15 residues. CDR3 in DNA: TGTGCCAGCAGCCTTAGCGGGAGTCCCTACAATGAGCAGTTCTTC. This encodes CASSLSGSPYNEQFF.

The chain uses TRBV10-1 and TRBJ2-1; D possibly corresponds to TRBD2 (5 bases). The germline V and J ends were trimmed by 0 bases and 6 bases, with 9 bases remaining between them. The CDR3 totals 14 residues. Germline lookup yields CDR1 WNHNN and CDR2 SYGVQD (reference sequence). CDR3 DNA sequence: TGCGCCAGCAGTGAGTCGGGAGTTGCCAATGAGCAGTTCTTC. This codes for CASSESGVANEQFF.

The CDR3 reads CASSAGLAGGEQYF. CDR3 sequence (DNA): TGCGCCAGCAGCGCGGGACTAGCGGGGGGCGAGCAGTACTTC. This chain connects TRBV5-1 to TRBJ2-5; 15 bases map to TRBD2. The J call may be faulty, since TRBJ2-7 better matches the DNA end. Germline-derived CDR1 and CDR2 are SGHRS and YFSETQ. This CDR3 spans 14 amino acids.

This clone came up once. V usage is TRBV30 and J usage is TRBJ2-7; no clear D. V shed 5 bases and J shed 3 bases, with 11 bases lying between them. This CDR3 is 12 amino acids long. Germline loops: CDR1 GTSNPN, CDR2 SVGIG (reference sequence). The CDR3 DNA sequence: TGTGCCTGGGGCCTCAGCGTCTACGAGCAGTACTTC. Encoded protein: CAWGLSVYEQYF.

V gene TRBV6-5 combines with J gene TRBJ2-1; 8 positions agree with TRBD1. CDR1 MNHEY and CDR2 SVGAGI come from the germline V gene. This CDR3 spans 12 amino acids. Losses at the gene ends were 6 bases for V and 10 bases for J; bases not matched to a gene: 5. The CDR3 here is CASRSTGGEQFF. In DNA, the CDR3 is TGTGCCAGCAGATCAACAGGGGGAGAGCAGTTCTTC.

This sequence joins TRBV5-5 and TRBJ1-1; D gene unclear. V was shortened by 7 bases and J by 1 base, with 8 bases between the two germline ends. Germline loops: CDR1 SGHKS, CDR2 YYEKEE (reference sequence). This CDR3 has 12 amino acids. The CDR3: CASQSQNTEAFF. CDR3 DNA: TGTGCCAGCCAATCCCAGAACACTGAAGCTTTCTTT.

This clone was counted between two and nine times. This chain connects TRBV19 to TRBJ1-1; D may be TRBD1 (5 bases). The V gene's germline CDR1 is LNHDA and CDR2 SQIVND (reference sequence). V was trimmed by 4 bases and J by 0 bases, leaving 9 bases between them. The CDR3 is 14 amino acids. The CDR3 reads CASSTGLLNTEAFF. The CDR3 bases are TGTGCCAGTAGTACGGGACTATTGAACACTGAAGCTTTCTTT.

The chain links TRBV6-6 to TRBJ2-3; D is uncertain. Per the germline V gene, CDR1 is MNHNY and CDR2 is SVGAGI (reference sequence). V was trimmed by 6 bases and J by 0 bases, leaving 7 bases between them. This CDR3 comprises 13 residues. As DNA, the CDR3 is TGTGCCAGCAGAGACGGGAGCACAGATACGCAGTATTTT. Protein: CASRDGSTDTQYF.

DNA of the CDR3: TGTGCCAGCCAGGACACCCATGGCTACACCTTC. Encoded protein: CASQDTHGYTF. The gene calls are TRBV2 and TRBJ1-2; D possibly corresponds to TRBD1 (5 bases). Looked up from germline, CDR1 is SNHLY and CDR2 is FYNNEI. V lost 8 bases to trimming and J lost 6 bases, with 10 bases between them. The CDR3 loop spans 11 amino acids.

This clone turned up a few times. The gene calls are TRBV4-1 and TRBJ1-2, with 11 bases lining up with TRBD1. The CDR3 length is 15 residues. J lost 7 bases, V lost 0 bases, and 4 bases had no gene match. Germline CDR1 and CDR2: MGHRA and YSYEKL. In nucleotides, the CDR3 is TGCGCCAGCAGCCAAGATCGGACAGGGGGCATTGGCTACACCTTC. Its protein is CASSQDRTGGIGYTF.

In its sample, this clone was seen once. This chain joins TRBV21-1 and TRBJ2-1; the table gives TRBD2 as D, unverified against the DNA. TRBV21-1 is recorded as a pseudogene. This CDR3 is built from 13 residues. CDR3 residues: CASKDWPRREQFF. In nucleotides, the CDR3 is TGTGCCAGCAAGGACTGGCCTCGGAGGGAGCAGTTCTTC.

This clone was found a few times. The chain carries TRBV5-4 and TRBJ1-1, with 10 bases matching TRBD1. With 4 bases clipped from V and 3 bases from J, the junction kept 6 bases outside the gene matches. The CDR3 consists of 15 residues. Germline V gene sequence: CDR1 SGHNT, CDR2 YYREEE (reference sequence). In DNA, the CDR3 is TGTGCCAGCAGCCTTGCCGGGACAGGGGACACTGAAGCTTTCTTT. Its protein product is CASSLAGTGDTEAFF.